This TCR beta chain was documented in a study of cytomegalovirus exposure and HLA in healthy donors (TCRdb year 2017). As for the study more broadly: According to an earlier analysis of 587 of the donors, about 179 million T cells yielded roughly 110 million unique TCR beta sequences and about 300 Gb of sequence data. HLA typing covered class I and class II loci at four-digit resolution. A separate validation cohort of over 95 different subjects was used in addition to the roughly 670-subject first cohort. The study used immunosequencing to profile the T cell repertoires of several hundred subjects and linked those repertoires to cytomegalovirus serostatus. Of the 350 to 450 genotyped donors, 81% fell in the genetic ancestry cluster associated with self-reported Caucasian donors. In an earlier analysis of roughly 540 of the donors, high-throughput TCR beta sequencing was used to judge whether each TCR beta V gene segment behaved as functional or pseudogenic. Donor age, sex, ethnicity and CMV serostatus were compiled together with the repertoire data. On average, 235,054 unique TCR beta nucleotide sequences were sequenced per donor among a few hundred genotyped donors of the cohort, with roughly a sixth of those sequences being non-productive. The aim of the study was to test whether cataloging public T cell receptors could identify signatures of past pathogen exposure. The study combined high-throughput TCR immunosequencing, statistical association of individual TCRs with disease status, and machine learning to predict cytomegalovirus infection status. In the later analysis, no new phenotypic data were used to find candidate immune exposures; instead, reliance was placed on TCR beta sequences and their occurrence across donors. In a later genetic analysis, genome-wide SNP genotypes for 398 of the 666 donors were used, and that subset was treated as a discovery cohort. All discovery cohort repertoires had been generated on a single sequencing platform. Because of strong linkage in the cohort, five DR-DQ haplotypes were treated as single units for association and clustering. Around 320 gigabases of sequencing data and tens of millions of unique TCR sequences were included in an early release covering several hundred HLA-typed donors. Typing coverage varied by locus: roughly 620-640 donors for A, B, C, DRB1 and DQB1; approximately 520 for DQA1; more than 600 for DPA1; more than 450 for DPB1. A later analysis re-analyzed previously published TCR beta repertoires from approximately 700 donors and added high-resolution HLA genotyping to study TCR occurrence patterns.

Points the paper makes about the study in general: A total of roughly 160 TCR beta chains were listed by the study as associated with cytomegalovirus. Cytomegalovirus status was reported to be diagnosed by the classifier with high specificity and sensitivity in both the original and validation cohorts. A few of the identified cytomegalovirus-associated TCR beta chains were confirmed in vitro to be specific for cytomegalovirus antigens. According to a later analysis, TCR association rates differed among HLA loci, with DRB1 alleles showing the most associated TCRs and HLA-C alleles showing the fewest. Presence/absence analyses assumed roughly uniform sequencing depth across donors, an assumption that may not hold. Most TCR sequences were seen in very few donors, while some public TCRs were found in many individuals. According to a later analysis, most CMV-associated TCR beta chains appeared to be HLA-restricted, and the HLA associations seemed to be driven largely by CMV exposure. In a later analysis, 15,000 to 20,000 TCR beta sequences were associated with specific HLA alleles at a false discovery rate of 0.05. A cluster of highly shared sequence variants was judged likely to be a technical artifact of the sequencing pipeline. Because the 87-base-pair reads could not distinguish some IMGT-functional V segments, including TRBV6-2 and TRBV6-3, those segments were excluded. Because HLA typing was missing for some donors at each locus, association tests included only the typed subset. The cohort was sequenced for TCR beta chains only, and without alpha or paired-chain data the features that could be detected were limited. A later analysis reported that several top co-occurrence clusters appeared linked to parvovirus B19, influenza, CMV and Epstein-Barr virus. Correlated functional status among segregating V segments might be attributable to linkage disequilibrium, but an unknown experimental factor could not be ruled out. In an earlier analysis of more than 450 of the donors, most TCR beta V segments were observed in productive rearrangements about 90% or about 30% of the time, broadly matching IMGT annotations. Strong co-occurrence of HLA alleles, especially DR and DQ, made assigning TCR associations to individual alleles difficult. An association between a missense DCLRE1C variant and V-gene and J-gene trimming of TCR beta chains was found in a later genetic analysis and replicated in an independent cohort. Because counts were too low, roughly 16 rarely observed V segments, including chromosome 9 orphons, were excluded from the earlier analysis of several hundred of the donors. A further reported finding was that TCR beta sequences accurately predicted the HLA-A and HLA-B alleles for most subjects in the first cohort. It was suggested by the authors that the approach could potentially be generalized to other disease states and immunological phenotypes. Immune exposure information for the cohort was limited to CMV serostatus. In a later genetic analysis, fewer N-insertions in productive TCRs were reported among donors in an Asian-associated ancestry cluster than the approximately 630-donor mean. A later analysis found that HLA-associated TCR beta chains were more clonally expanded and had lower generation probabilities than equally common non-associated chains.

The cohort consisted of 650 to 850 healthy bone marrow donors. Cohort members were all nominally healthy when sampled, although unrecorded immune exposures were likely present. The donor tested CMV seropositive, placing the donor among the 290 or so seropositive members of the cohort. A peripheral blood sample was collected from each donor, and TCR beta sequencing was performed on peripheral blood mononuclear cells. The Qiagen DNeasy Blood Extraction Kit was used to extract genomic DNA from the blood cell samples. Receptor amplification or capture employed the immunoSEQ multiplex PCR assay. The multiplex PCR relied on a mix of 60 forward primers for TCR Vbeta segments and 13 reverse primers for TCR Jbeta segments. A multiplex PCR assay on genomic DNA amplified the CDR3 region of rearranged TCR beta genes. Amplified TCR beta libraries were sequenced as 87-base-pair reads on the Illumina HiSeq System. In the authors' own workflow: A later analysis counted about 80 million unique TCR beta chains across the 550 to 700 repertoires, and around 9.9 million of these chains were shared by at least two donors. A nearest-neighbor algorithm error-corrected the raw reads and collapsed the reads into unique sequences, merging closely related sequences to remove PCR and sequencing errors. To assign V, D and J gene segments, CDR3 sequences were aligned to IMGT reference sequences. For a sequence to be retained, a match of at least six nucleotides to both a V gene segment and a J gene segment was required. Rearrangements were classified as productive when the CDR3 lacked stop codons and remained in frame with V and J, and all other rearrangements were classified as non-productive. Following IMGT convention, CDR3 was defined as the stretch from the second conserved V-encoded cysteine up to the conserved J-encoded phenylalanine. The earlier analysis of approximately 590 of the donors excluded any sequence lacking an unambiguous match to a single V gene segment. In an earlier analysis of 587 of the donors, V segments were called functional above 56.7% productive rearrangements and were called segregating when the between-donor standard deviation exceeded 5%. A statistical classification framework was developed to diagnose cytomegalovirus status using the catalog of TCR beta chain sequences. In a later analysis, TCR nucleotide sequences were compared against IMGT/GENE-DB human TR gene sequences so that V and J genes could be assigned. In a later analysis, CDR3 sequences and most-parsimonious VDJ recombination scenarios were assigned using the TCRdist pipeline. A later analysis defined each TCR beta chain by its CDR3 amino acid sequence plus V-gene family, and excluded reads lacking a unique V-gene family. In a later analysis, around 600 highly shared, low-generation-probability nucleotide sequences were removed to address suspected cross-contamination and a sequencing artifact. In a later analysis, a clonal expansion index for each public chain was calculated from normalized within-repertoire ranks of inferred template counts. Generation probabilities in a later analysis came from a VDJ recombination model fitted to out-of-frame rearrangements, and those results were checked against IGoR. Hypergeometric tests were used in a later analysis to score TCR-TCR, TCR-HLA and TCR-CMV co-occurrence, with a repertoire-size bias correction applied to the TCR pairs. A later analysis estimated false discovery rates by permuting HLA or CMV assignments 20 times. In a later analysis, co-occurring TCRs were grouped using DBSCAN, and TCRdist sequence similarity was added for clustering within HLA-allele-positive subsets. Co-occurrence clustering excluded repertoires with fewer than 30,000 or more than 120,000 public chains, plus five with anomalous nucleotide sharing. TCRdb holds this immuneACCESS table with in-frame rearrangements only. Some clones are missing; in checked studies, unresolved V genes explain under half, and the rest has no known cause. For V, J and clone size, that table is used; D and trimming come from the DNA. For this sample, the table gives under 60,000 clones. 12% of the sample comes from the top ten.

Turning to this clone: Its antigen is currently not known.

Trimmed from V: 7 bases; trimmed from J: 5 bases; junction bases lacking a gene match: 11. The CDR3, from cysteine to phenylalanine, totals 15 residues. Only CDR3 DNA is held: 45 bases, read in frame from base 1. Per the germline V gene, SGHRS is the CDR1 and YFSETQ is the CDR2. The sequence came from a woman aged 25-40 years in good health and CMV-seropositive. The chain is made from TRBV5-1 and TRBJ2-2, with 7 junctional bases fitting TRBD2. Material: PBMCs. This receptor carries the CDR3 CASAVGLAETGELFF. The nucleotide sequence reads TGCGCCAGCGCCGTGGGGCTAGCGGAAACCGGGGAGCTGTTTTTT.